The 11 T cell receptor beta chains presented below share a single source sample, sequenced in a study of T cells in Graves' hyperthyroidism and ophthalmopathy. Amplified regions were TCR beta CDR3 sequences from RNA transcripts. The primer set for the first-round RT-PCR of the TCR CDR3 was HTBI. TCRdb ran MiXCR on the multiplex PCR reads and lists one entry per CDR3 protein. This table has around 180,000 distinct CDR3 sequences, 15% to 20% appearing once. Sequenced: blood. These receptors all stem from a woman aged 50 to 65 with Graves' hyperthyroidism.

In its sample, this clonotype was seen many times. This chain joins TRBV11-2 and TRBJ1-2, with 7 bases lining up with TRBD1. The CDR3 runs to 16 residues. Unmatched junction bases numbered 14, after V lost 5 bases and J lost 5 bases. Germline V gene lookup returns CDR1 SGHAT and CDR2 FQNNGV. The CDR3 reads CASSPGAGQTFYGYTF. In DNA, the CDR3 is TGTGCCAGCAGCCCCGGGGCGGGACAGACCTTTTATGGCTACACCTTC.

This clonotype was counted ten times or more. The chain carries TRBV18 and TRBJ1-5; 9 bases are shared with TRBD1. J was trimmed by 1 base and V by 3 bases; bases with no gene match: 4. CDR1 and CDR2 from the germline V gene are KGHSH and LQKENI. This CDR3 comprises 16 residues. CDR3 bases: TGTGCCAGCTCACCGGGACAGGGTACCAGCAATCAGCCCCAGCATTTT. It codes for CASSPGQGTSNQPQHF.

This clonotype was detected many times. This chain connects TRBV5-1 to TRBJ2-2; 7 positions match TRBD1. From germline, CDR1 is SGHRS and CDR2 YFSETQ. CDR3 length: 16 amino acids. J lost 1 base, V lost 0 bases, and 3 bases had no gene match. The CDR3, as DNA: TGCGCCAGCAGCTTGGGGGACAGATTGAACACCGGGGAGCTGTTTTTT. Encoded protein: CASSLGDRLNTGELFF.

This clonotype was detected once. This chain connects TRBV28 to TRBJ1-2; possibly TRBD1 for D (5 bases). Germline values: CDR1 MDHEN, CDR2 SYDVKM. This CDR3 region has 13 residues. Trimming took 8 bases from V and 4 from J, leaving 14 bases between them. The CDR3 DNA follows: TGTGCCAGCGTGCCGGGGGGGTTCTATGGCTACACCTTC. Residues: CASVPGGFYGYTF.

This clonotype was seen at least ten times. The CDR3 DNA follows: TGTGCCAGCAGTGCGCCGCTAACAGGTCTCTTAGGCGGGGAGCTGTTTTTT. This codes for CASSAPLTGLLGGELFF. V gene TRBV2 combines with J gene TRBJ2-2; TRBD1 is a possible D gene (5 bases). Trimming took 4 bases from V and 7 from J, leaving 22 bases between them. Germline V CDR1 and CDR2: SNHLY, FYNNEI. This CDR3 has 17 residues.

This clonotype was picked up many times. The chain recombines TRBV9 with TRBJ2-7; D is unclear. This CDR3 has 13 residues. Per the germline V gene, CDR1 is SGDLS and CDR2 is YYNGEE. Between the trimmed V and J ends, which lost 0 bases and 4 bases, there was a span of 8 bases. CDR3 sequence (DNA): TGTGCCAGCAGCGTAGAACTAAATTACGAGCAGTACTTC. Protein sequence: CASSVELNYEQYF.

In regard to this clonotype: This could be a read error, since a much larger clone is one nucleotide away. V and J are TRBV27 and TRBJ2-6; D gene uncertain. CDR1 is MNHEY and CDR2 is SMNVEV in the germline V gene (reference sequence). The CDR3 has 17 amino acids. In DNA form, the CDR3 reads TGTGTCAGCAGCCCGGGTCCTGGGGACTCTGGGGCCAACGTCCTGACTTTC. This gives the protein CVSSPGPGDSGANVLTF.

V is TRBV29-1 and J is TRBJ1-1; 8 bases fit TRBD1. Germline CDR1 is SQVTM and CDR2 is ANQGSEA. V was pared by 4 bases and J by 3 bases, with 10 bases of the junction left unmatched. The CDR3 consists of 15 residues. CDR3 nucleotide sequence: TGCAGCGTTGCGAATAGGAACAGGGGGGACACTGAAGCTTTCTTT. This encodes CSVANRNRGDTEAFF. Drawing the rest from reference TRBV29-1 and TRBJ1-1, the complete variable domain is SAVISQKPSRDICQRGTSLTIQCQVDSQVTMMFWYRQQPGQSLTLIATANQGSEATYESGFVIDKFPISRPNLTFSTLTVSNMSPEDSSIYLCSVANRNRGDTEAFFGQGTRLTVV.

This clonotype was counted at least ten times. The chain has TRBV9 and TRBJ2-1; a possible D gene is TRBD2 (7 bases). This CDR3 is built from 15 residues. Per germline, CDR1 SGDLS and CDR2 YYNGEE. The ends were cut back, 0 bases at V and 2 bases at J, with 9 bases in the middle. The CDR3 nucleotides read TGTGCCAGCAGCGTAGACGGGGGGCCCTACAATGAGCAGTTCTTC. It codes for CASSVDGGPYNEQFF.

The chain couples TRBV29-1 to TRBJ2-3, with 9 bases fitting TRBD2. V gave up 7 bases and J gave up 5 bases; unmatched junction bases: 10. CDR1 is SQVTM, CDR2 ANQGSEA, per germline. The CDR3 covers 14 residues. As DNA, the CDR3 is TGCAGCGGGAGGGGGGGACTAGCAGGAGATACGCAGTATTTT. Protein: CSGRGGLAGDTQYF.

The rearrangement links TRBV19 to TRBJ1-6; D gene uncertain. Germline V gives CDR1 LNHDA, CDR2 SQIVND (reference sequence). Trimming pared 10 bases from V and 0 bases from J, leaving 10 bases between. The CDR3 runs 14 residues. In nucleotides, the CDR3 is TGTGCCACAGAAGGGAGCTCCTATAATTCACCCCTCCACTTT. As protein: CATEGSSYNSPLHF.